The 23 T cell receptor beta chains below all came from one sample that was sequenced in a study of blood T cell repertoires in COVID-19. Libraries were prepared by immunoSEQ multiplex PCR; TCRdb keeps only in-frame clonotypes and omits some of them. The sample has around 240,000 clones, about 82% seen once; the top ten hold over 2%. The sequenced sample consisted of PBMCs or T cells enriched from blood (not recorded which). The origin of the receptors is a woman aged 45 to 65 who had recovered from COVID-19.

The chain employs TRBV11-2 and TRBJ2-3, with D tentatively TRBD1 (8 bases). The CDR3 has 15 residues. Germline CDR1 SGHAT, CDR2 FQNNGV. Between the trimmed V and J ends, which lost 6 bases and 4 bases, there was a span of 17 bases. The CDR3 here is CASRGGTGRADTQYF. Written as DNA, the CDR3 is TGTGCCAGCAGGGGGGGGACAGGAAGGGCAGATACGCAGTATTTT. The full variable domain, rest sourced from reference TRBV11-2 and TRBJ2-3, is EAGVAQSPRYKIIEKRQSVAFWCNPISGHATLYWYQQILGQGPKLLIQFQNNGVVDDSQLPKDRFSAERLKGVDSTLKIQPAKLEDSAVYLCASRGGTGRADTQYFGPGTRLTVL.

The chain couples TRBV25-1 to TRBJ1-6; possible D gene TRBD1, 6 bases. Germline loops: CDR1 MGHDK, CDR2 SYGVNS. There are 15 residues in the CDR3. V was trimmed by 2 bases and J by 8 bases, leaving 13 bases between them. The CDR3 region has the DNA TGTGCCAGCAGTGAACTCCGGACAGAGGATTCACCCCTCCACTTT. Translated: CASSELRTEDSPLHF. Based on the CDR3 plus reference TRBV25-1 and TRBJ1-6, the full variable domain is EADIYQTPRYLVIGTGKKITLECSQTMGHDKMYWYQQDPGMELHLIHYSYGVNSTEKGDLSSESTVSRIRTEHFPLTLESARPSHTSQYLCASSELRTEDSPLHFGNGTRLTVT.

This clone showed up just a few times. The rearrangement uses TRBV5-1 and TRBJ2-1; 7 nucleotides align to TRBD2. CDR3 size: 16 residues. After removal of 1 base from V and 8 bases from J, the junction contained 12 bases not matched to a gene. Germline CDR1 is SGHRS and CDR2 is YFSETQ. The CDR3 DNA is TGCGCCAGCAGCTTGTCGGGCGGGAGAGGTTGGGATGAGCAGTTCTTC. This codes for CASSLSGGRGWDEQFF.

The chain has TRBV7-2 and TRBJ2-1; TRBD2 aligns across 10 bases. CDR3 length: 16 residues. Germline CDR1 is SGHTA and CDR2 is FQGNSA. V lost 4 bases to trimming and J lost 9 bases; unmatched junction nucleotides: 12. Here the CDR3 DNA reads TGTGCCAGCAGCTCCCCCGGGGTAGCGGGAGGATCTGAGCAGTTCTTC. This codes for CASSSPGVAGGSEQFF. Together with reference TRBV7-2 and TRBJ2-1, the CDR3 gives the full variable domain: GAGVSQSPSNKVTEKGKDVELRCDPISGHTALYWYRQSLGQGLEFLIYFQGNSAPDKSGLPSDRFSAERTGGSVSTLTIQRTQQEDSAVYLCASSSPGVAGGSEQFFGPGTRLTVL.

The chain carries TRBV6-5 and TRBJ2-1; D possibly corresponds to TRBD2 (8 bases). The CDR3 covers 16 residues. Germline V gene lookup returns CDR1 MNHEY and CDR2 SVGAGI. Trimming stripped 2 bases from V and 2 bases from J, with 13 bases between. The CDR3 reads CASSYTGGGAYNEQFF. In nucleotides, the CDR3 is TGTGCCAGCAGTTACACGGGAGGGGGCGCCTACAATGAGCAGTTCTTC.

This clone was recorded once. This chain connects TRBV29-1 to TRBJ2-3; a possible D gene is TRBD2 (5 bases). V dropped 1 base and J dropped 4 bases, with 15 bases sitting between them. CDR3 size: 15 residues. Germline V gene sequence: CDR1 SQVTM, CDR2 ANQGSEA. CDR3 in DNA: TGCAGCGTTGAAGTGTACGGGAATGAGGCAGATACGCAGTATTTT. Its protein is CSVEVYGNEADTQYF.

The J gene is TRBJ1-1, the V gene TRBV7-9, with D uncertain. Trimming pared 5 bases from V and 0 bases from J, leaving 4 bases between. CDR1 SEHNR and CDR2 FQNEAQ come from the germline V gene (reference sequence). The CDR3 has 12 amino acids. The CDR3 loop is CASSAVNTEAFF. Written as DNA, the CDR3 is TGTGCCAGCAGCGCGGTGAACACTGAAGCTTTCTTT.

This clone occurred once. The chain combines TRBV7-2 with TRBJ2-1; D is perhaps TRBD2 (6 bases). The V end was cut by 0 bases, the J end by 7 bases, with 13 bases between. This CDR3 has 15 residues. Germline loops: CDR1 SGHTA, CDR2 FQGNSA. The chain's CDR3 is CASSLALEGRNEQFF. CDR3 nucleotide sequence: TGTGCCAGCAGCTTAGCGCTCGAGGGGAGGAATGAGCAGTTCTTC. Variable domain in full (rest from reference TRBV7-2 and TRBJ2-1): GAGVSQSPSNKVTEKGKDVELRCDPISGHTALYWYRQSLGQGLEFLIYFQGNSAPDKSGLPSDRFSAERTGGSVSTLTIQRTQQEDSAVYLCASSLALEGRNEQFFGPGTRLTVL.

This chain links TRBV6-2 or TRBV6-3 with TRBJ1-5; possibly TRBD1 for D (6 bases). The CDR3 is made up of 18 amino acids. V was shortened by 2 bases and J by 3 bases, with 20 bases between the two germline ends. Germline loops: CDR1 MNHEY, CDR2 SVGEGT. The CDR3 bases are TGTGCCAGCAGTTACGTGCCCGGGACACCGGTACCCAATCAGCCCCAGCATTTT. The encoded protein is CASSYVPGTPVPNQPQHF.

This sequence joins TRBV18 and TRBJ2-1; TRBD2 might be the D (5 bases). Per the germline V gene, CDR1 is KGHSH and CDR2 is LQKENI. This CDR3 has 11 residues. V was shortened by 6 bases and J by 12 bases, with 12 bases between the two germline ends. The CDR3 DNA reads TGTGCCAGCTCCCTCAGCGCGGGGCAGTTCTTC. This translates into CASSLSAGQFF.

V is TRBV7-2 and J is TRBJ1-4; TRBD1 might be the D (5 bases). Germline-derived CDR1 and CDR2 are SGHTA and FQGNSA. Trimming took off 2 bases at V and 4 bases at J, with 11 bases between the two ends. The CDR3 loop spans 15 amino acids. The CDR3 protein is CASSLQQGFNEKLFF. The CDR3 DNA reads as TGTGCCAGCAGCTTACAGCAGGGCTTTAATGAAAAACTGTTTTTT.

This sequence joins TRBV5-6 and TRBJ2-3; tentatively, D is TRBD2 (5 bases). Trimming shortened V by 3 bases and J by 0 bases, and 8 bases separated the two germline ends. Germline CDR1 and CDR2: SGHDT and YYEEEE. CDR3 size: 14 residues. Here the CDR3 DNA reads TGTGCCAGCAGCTGGATAGCGAGCACAGATACGCAGTATTTT. Its translation: CASSWIASTDTQYF.

The gene calls are TRBV15 and TRBJ1-5; D is perhaps TRBD1 (5 bases). V was pared by 5 bases and J by 0 bases, with 26 bases between. This CDR3 contains 20 residues. Germline V gene data show CDR1 as LNHNV and CDR2 as YYDKDF (reference sequence). In nucleotides, the CDR3 is TGTGCCACCAGCCAAGTTGGGGTGGAGGGGATCAAATATAGCAATCAGCCCCAGCATTTT. As protein: CATSQVGVEGIKYSNQPQHF.

The chain carries TRBV7-9 and TRBJ2-1; D possibly corresponds to TRBD2 (5 bases). V was clipped by 1 base and J by 6 bases, with 19 bases between them. CDR3 size: 17 residues. CDR1 and CDR2 from the germline V gene are SEHNR and FQNEAQ (reference sequence). The CDR3 loop reads CASSLVGSGSRGNEQFF. Written as DNA, the CDR3 is TGTGCCAGCAGCTTAGTGGGCAGCGGTTCTCGAGGCAATGAGCAGTTCTTC.

The gene calls are TRBV19 and TRBJ1-6; D is unclear. CDR1 LNHDA and CDR2 SQIVND come from the germline V gene (reference sequence). The CDR3 loop spans 15 amino acids. V was shortened by 4 bases and J by 0 bases, with 7 bases between the two germline ends. CDR3 coding DNA: TGTGCCAGTAGTAGCGCGAGCTCCTATAATTCACCCCTCCACTTT. Translating gives CASSSASSYNSPLHF.

With respect to this clone: The sample carries other DNA sequences with the same CDR3. V usage is TRBV3-1 (or the pseudogene TRBV3-2) and J usage is TRBJ1-5, with 8 positions matching TRBD1. From germline, CDR1 is LGHDT and CDR2 YNNKEL (reference sequence). The ends lost 1 base at V and 6 bases at J; junction bases unmatched: 2. The CDR3 loop spans 14 amino acids. In DNA form, the CDR3 reads TGTGCCAGCAGCCAAGGACAGGGGTTTCAGCCCCAGCATTTT. This encodes CASSQGQGFQPQHF.

The chain recombines TRBV28 with TRBJ1-2; D not certain. The germline V gene has CDR1 MDHEN and CDR2 SYDVKM. Between the trimmed V and J ends, which lost 6 bases and 2 bases, there was a span of 13 bases. The CDR3 consists of 14 residues. CDR3 in amino acids: CASRPGRLNYGYTF. The CDR3 nucleotides are TGTGCCAGCAGACCGGGTCGCCTAAACTATGGCTACACCTTC.

V and J are TRBV12-2 and TRBJ2-4; the table names TRBD1, a call not compared with the DNA. TRBV12-2 corresponds to a pseudogene. There are 12 residues in the CDR3. In nucleotides, the CDR3 is TGTGCAAGTCGCTTAGGCAGGGGGCGGATGTACTTC. This translates into CASRLGRGRMYF.

In this sample, this clone turned up once. V gene TRBV30 combines with J gene TRBJ2-1; D is possibly TRBD1 (7 bases). Germline-derived CDR1 and CDR2 are GTSNPN and SVGIG (reference sequence). Trimming cost V 3 bases and J 0 bases, with 27 bases left between them. The CDR3 covers 20 residues. This CDR3 reads CAWSEGVFFGGGVSYNEQFF. CDR3 in DNA: TGTGCCTGGAGCGAGGGGGTTTTTTTTGGAGGGGGCGTCTCCTACAATGAGCAGTTCTTC. The complete variable domain, with remaining parts taken from reference TRBV30 and TRBJ2-1, reads SQTIHQWPATLVQPVGSPLSLECTVEGTSNPNLYWYRQAAGRGLQLLFYSVGIGQISSEVPQNLSASRPQDRQFILSSKKLLLSDSGFYLCAWSEGVFFGGGVSYNEQFFGPGTRLTVL.

This chain connects TRBV4-1 to TRBJ1-4, with D perhaps TRBD1 (5 bases). CDR1 is MGHRA, CDR2 YSYEKL, per germline. The V and J ends lost 4 bases and 0 bases respectively, with 15 bases between them. This CDR3 region has 17 residues. In DNA, the CDR3 is TGCGCCAGCAGCCTCCCGAGAGACAGATCAACTAATGAAAAACTGTTTTTT. The encoded protein is CASSLPRDRSTNEKLFF.

This clone came up a few times. CDR3: CASSNKRGRQYEQYF. The CDR3 DNA reads as TGTGCCAGCAGTAACAAGCGGGGACGGCAATACGAGCAGTACTTC. V gene TRBV6-2 or TRBV6-3 combines with J gene TRBJ2-7; 7 bases match TRBD2. With 5 bases clipped from V and 4 bases from J, the junction kept 11 bases outside the gene matches. The V gene's germline CDR1 is MNHEY and CDR2 SVGEGT. The CDR3 runs 15 residues.

V and J are TRBV4-1 and TRBJ1-5, with D possibly matching TRBD1 (5 bases). Trimming took 1 base from V and 3 from J, leaving 10 bases between them. Germline lookup yields CDR1 MGHRA and CDR2 YSYEKL. This CDR3 is 15 amino acids long. CDR3 loop: CASSQVPGNNQPQHF. The CDR3 DNA is TGCGCCAGCAGCCAAGTCCCAGGGAACAATCAGCCCCAGCATTTT.

This clone was observed a few times. The V gene is TRBV6-5, the J gene TRBJ1-3; D is perhaps TRBD1 (5 bases). Germline values: CDR1 MNHEY, CDR2 SVGAGI. The CDR3 length is 14 residues. V dropped 5 bases and J dropped 1 base, with 9 bases sitting between them. The CDR3 nucleotides are TGTGCCAGCAGTCACCAGGGTTCTGGAAACACCATATATTTT. Translation gives CASSHQGSGNTIYF.